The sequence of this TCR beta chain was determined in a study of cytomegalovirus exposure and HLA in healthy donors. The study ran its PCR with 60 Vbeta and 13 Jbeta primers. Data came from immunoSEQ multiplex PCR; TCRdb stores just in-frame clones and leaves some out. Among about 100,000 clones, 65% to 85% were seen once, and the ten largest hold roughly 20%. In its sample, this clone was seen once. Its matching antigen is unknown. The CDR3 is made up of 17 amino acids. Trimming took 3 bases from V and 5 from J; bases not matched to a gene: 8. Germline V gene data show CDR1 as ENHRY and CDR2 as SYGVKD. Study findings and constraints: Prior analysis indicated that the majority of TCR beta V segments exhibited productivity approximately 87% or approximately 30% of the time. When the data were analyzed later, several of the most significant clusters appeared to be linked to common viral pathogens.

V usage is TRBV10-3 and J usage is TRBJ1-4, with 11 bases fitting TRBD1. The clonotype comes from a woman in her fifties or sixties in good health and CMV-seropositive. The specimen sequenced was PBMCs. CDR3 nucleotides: TGTGCCATCAGTGAAAATAAAGGACAGGGGGCAAATGAAAAACTGTTTTTT. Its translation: CAISENKGQGANEKLFF.